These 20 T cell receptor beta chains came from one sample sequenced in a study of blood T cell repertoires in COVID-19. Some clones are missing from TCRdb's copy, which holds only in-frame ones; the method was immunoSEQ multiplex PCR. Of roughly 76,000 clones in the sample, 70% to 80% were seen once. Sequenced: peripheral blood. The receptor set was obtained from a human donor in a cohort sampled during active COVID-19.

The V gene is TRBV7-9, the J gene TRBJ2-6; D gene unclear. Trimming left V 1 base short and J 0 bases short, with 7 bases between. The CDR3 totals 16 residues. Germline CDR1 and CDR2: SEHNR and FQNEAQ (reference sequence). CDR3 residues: CASSLVVVSGANVLTF. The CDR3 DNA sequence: TGTGCCAGCAGCTTAGTAGTCGTCTCTGGGGCCAACGTCCTGACTTTC.

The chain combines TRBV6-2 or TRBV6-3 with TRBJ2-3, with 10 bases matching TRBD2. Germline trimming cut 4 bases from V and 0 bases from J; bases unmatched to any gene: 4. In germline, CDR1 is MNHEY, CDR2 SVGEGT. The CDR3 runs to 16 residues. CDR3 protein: CASSSTSGLSTDTQYF. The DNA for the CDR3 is TGTGCCAGCAGTTCGACTAGCGGGTTAAGCACAGATACGCAGTATTTT.

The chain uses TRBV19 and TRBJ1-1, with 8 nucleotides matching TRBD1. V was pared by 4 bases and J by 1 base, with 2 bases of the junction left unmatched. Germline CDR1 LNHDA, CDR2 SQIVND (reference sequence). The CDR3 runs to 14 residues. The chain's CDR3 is CASSTDRGNTEAFF. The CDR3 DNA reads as TGTGCCAGTAGTACAGACAGGGGGAACACTGAAGCTTTCTTT.

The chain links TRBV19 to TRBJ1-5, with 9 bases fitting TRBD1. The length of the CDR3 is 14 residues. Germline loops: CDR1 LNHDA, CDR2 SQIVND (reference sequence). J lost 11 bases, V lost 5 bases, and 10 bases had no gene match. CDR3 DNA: TGTGCCAGTAGTCCCTCCCGGGACAGGGACGCCCAGCATTTT. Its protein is CASSPSRDRDAQHF.

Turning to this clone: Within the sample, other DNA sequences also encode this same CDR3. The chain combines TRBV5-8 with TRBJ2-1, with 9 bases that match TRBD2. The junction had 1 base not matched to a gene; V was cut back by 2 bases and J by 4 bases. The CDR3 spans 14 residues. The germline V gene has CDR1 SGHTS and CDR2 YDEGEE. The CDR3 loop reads CASSFLAGYNEQFF. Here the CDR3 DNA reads TGTGCCAGCAGCTTTCTAGCGGGGTACAATGAGCAGTTCTTC.

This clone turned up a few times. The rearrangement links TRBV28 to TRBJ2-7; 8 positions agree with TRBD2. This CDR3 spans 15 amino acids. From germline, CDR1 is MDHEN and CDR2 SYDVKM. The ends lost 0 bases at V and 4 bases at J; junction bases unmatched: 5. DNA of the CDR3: TGTGCCAGCAGTTTATGGGTAGCGGGACTTTACGAGCAGTACTTC. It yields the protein CASSLWVAGLYEQYF.

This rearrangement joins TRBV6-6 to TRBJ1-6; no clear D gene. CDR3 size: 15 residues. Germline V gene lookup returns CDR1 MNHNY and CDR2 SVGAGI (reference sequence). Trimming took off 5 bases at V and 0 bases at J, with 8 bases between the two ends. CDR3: CASSPQSSYNSPLHF. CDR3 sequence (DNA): TGTGCCAGCAGTCCACAGAGCTCCTATAATTCACCCCTCCACTTT.

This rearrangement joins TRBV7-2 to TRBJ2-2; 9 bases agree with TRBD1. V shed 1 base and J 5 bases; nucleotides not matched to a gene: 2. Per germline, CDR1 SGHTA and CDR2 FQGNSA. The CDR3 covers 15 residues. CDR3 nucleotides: TGTGCCAGCAGCTTAGGGGACAGGGAGACCGGGGAGCTGTTTTTT. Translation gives CASSLGDRETGELFF.

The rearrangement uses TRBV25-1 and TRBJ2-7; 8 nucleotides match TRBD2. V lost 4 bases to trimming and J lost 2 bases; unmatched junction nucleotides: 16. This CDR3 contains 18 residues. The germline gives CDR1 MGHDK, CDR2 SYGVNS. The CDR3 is CASSARGGRGITPYEQYF. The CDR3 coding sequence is TGTGCCAGCAGTGCCCGGGGGGGTCGGGGGATTACTCCCTACGAGCAGTACTTC.

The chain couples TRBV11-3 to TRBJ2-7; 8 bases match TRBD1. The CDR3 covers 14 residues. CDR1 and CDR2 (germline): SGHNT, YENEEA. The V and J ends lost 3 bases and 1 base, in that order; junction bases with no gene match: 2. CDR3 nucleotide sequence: TGTGCCAGCAGCTTGGGACAGGCTTCCTACGAGCAGTACTTC. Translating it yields CASSLGQASYEQYF.

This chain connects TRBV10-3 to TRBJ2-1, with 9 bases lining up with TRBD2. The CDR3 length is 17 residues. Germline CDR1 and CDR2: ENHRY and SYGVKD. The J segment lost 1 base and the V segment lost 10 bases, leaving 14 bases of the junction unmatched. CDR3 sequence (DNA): TGTGCCAGGCATGAGATAGCGGGAGTGAGGTCCTACAATGAGCAGTTCTTC. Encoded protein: CARHEIAGVRSYNEQFF.

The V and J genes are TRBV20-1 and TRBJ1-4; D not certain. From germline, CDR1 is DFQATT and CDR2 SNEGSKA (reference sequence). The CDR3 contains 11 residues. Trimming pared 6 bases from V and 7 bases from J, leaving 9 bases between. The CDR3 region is CSASVFEKLFF. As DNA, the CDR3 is TGCAGTGCCTCGGTTTTTGAAAAACTGTTTTTT.

CDR3 bases: TGTGCCAGCAGCCAAGGTGTCAGGAATGAAAAACTGTTTTTT. It yields the protein CASSQGVRNEKLFF. V is TRBV4-2 and J is TRBJ1-4; D is unclear. CDR3 size: 14 residues. V shed 1 base and J shed 5 bases, with 8 bases lying between them. Germline V gene sequence: CDR1 LGHNA, CDR2 YNFKEQ.

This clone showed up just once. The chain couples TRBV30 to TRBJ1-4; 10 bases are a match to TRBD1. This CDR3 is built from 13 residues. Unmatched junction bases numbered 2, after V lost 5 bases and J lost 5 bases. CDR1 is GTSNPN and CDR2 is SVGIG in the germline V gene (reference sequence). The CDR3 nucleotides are TGTGCCTGGTCGGACAGGGGGAATGAAAAACTGTTTTTT. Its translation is CAWSDRGNEKLFF.

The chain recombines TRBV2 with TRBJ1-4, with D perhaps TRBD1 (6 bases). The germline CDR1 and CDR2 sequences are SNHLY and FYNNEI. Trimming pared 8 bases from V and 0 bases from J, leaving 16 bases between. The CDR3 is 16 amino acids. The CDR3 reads CASRIPRQATNEKLFF. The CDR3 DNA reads TGTGCCAGCCGAATACCGCGACAGGCAACTAATGAAAAACTGTTTTTT.

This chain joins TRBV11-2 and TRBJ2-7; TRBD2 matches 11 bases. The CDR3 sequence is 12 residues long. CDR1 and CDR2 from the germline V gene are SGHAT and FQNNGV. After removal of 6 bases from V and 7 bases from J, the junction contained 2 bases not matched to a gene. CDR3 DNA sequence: TGTGCCAGCAGGGTAGCGGGAGGGGAGCAGTACTTC. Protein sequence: CASRVAGGEQYF.

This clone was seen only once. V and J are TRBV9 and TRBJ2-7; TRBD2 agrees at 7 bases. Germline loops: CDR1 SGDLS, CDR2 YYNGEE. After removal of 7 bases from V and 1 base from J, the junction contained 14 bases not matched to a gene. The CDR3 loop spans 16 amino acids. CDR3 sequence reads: CASALTSHGSSYEQYF. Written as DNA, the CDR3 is TGTGCCAGCGCTTTGACTAGCCACGGGTCGTCCTACGAGCAGTACTTC. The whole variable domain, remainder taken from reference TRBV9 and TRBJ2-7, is DSGVTQTPKHLITATGQRVTLRCSPRSGDLSVYWYQQSLDQGLQFLIQYYNGEERAKGNILERFSAQQFPDLHSELNLSSLELGDSALYFCASALTSHGSSYEQYFGPGTRLTVT.

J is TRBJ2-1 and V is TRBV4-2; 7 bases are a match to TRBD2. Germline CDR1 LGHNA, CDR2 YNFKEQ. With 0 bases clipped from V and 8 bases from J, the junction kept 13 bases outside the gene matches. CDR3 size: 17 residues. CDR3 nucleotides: TGTGCCAGCAGCCAAGATCGAGCGGCGGGAGCCTTGGATGAGCAGTTCTTC. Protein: CASSQDRAAGALDEQFF.

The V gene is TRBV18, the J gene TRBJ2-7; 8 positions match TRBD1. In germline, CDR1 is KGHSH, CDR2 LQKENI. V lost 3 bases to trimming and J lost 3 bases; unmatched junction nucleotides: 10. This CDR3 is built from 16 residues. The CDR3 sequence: CASSPGLGQGNYEQYF. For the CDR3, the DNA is TGTGCCAGCTCACCTGGGCTAGGACAGGGAAACTACGAGCAGTACTTC.

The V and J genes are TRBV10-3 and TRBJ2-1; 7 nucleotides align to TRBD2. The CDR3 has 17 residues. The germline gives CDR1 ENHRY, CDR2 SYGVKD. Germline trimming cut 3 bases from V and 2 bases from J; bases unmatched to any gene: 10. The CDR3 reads CAISESVAGGPYNEQFF. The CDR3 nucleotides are TGTGCCATCAGTGAAAGCGTAGCGGGCGGCCCCTACAATGAGCAGTTCTTC.